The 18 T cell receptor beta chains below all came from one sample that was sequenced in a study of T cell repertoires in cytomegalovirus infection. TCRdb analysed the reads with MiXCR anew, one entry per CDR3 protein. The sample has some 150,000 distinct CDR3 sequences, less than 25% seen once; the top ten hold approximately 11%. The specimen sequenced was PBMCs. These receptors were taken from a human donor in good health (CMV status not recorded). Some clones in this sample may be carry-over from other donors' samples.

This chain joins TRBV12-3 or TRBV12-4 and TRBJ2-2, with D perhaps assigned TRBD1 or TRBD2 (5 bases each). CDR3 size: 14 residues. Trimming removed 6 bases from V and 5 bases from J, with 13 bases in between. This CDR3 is CASSPGLWTGELFF. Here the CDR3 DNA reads TGTGCCAGCAGCCCGGGGCTGTGGACCGGGGAGCTGTTTTTT.

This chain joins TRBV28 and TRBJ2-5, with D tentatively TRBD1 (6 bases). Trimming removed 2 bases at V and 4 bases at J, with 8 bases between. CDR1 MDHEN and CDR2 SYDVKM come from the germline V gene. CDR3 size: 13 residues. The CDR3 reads CASSLGGPETQYF. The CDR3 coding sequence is TGTGCCAGCAGTTTAGGGGGCCCAGAGACCCAGTACTTC.

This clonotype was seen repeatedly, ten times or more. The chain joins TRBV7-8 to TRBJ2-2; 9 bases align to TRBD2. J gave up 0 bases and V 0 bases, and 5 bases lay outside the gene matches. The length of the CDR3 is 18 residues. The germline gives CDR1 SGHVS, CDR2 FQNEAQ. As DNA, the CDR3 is TGTGCCAGCAGCTTAGCGAGGCGGGGGGGTTCGAACACCGGGGAGCTGTTTTTT. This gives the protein CASSLARRGGSNTGELFF.

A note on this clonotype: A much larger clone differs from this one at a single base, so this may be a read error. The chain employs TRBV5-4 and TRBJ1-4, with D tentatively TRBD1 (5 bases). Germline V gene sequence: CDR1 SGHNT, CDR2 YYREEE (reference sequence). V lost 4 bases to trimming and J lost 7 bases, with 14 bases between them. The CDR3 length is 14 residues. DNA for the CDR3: TGTGCCAGCAGCCCAGGGTGCAGAGGTGAAAAACTGTTTTTT. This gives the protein CASSPGCRGEKLFF.

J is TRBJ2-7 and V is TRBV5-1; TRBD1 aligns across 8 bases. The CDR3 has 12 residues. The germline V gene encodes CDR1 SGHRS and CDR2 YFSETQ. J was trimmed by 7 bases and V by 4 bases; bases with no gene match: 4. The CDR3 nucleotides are TGCGCCAGCAGCACGGACAGGGCAGAGCAGTACTTC. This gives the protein CASSTDRAEQYF.

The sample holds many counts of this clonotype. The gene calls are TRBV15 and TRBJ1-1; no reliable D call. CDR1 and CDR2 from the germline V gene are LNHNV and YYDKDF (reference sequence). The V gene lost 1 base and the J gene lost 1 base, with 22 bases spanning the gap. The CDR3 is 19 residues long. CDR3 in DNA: TGTGCCACCAGCAGAGTTTCGGTCGGAACAGCGTATACGAACACTGAAGCTTTCTTT. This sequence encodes CATSRVSVGTAYTNTEAFF.

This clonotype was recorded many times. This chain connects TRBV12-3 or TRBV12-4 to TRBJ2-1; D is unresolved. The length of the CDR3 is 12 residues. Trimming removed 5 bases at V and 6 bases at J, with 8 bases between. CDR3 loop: CASSLMSNEQFF. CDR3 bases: TGTGCCAGCAGTCTTATGAGCAATGAGCAGTTCTTC.

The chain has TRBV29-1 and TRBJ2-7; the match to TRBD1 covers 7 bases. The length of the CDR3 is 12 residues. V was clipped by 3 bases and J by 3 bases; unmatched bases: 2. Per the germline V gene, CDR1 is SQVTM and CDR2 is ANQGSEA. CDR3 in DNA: TGCAGCGTTGAGGCAGGGGGCTACGAGCAGTACTTC. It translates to CSVEAGGYEQYF.

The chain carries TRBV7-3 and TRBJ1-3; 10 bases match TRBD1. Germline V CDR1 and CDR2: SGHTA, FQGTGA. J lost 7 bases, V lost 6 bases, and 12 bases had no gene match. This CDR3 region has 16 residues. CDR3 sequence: CASRIQAGTGDNTIYF. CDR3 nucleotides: TGTGCCAGCAGGATCCAGGCCGGGACAGGGGACAACACCATATATTTT. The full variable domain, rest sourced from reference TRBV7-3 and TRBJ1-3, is GAGVSQTPSNKVTEKGKYVELRCDPISGHTALYWYRQSLGQGPEFLIYFQGTGAADDSGLPNDRFFAVRPEGSVSTLKIQRTERGDSAVYLCASRIQAGTGDNTIYFGEGSWLTVV.

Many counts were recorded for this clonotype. The CDR3 loop is CASSFRPAGGRETQYF. The CDR3 DNA sequence: TGTGCCAGCAGCTTTAGGCCGGCAGGGGGTAGAGAGACCCAGTACTTC. The rearrangement links TRBV7-2 to TRBJ2-5; 7 bases match TRBD1. The trim removed 3 bases at V and 4 bases at J, leaving 11 bases unmatched. Germline lookup yields CDR1 SGHTA and CDR2 FQGNSA. The CDR3 is made up of 16 amino acids.

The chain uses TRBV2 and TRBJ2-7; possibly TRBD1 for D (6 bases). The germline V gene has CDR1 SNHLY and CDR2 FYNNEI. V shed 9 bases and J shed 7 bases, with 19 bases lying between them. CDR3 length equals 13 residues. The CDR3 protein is CASQGQGVWEQYF. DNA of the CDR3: TGTGCCAGTCAGGGACAAGGGGTCTGGGAGCAGTACTTC. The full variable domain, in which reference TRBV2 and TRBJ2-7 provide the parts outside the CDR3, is EPEVTQTPSHQVTQMGQEVILRCVPISNHLYFYWYRQILGQKVEFLVSFYNNEISEKSEIFDDQFSVERPDGSNFTLKIRSTKLEDSAMYFCASQGQGVWEQYFGPGTRLTVT.

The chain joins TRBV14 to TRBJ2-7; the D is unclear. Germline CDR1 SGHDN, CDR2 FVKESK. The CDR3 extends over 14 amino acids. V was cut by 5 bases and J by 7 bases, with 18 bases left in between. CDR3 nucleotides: TGTGCCAGCAGCGCCAGAGGACCCCGGACGGAGCAGTACTTC. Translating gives CASSARGPRTEQYF.

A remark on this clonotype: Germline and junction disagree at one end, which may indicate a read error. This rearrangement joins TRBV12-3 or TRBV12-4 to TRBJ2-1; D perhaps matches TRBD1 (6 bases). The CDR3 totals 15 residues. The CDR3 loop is CASIKDSSSYNEQIF. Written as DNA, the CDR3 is TGTGCCAGCATAAAGGACAGTAGCTCCTACAATGAGCAGATCTTC.

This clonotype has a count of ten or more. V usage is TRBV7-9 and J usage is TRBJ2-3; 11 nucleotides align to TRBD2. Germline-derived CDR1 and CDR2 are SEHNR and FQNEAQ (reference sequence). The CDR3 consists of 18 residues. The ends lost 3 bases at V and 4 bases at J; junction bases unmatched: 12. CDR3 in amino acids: CASSFDVSGGAVSDTQYF. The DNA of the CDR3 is TGTGCCAGCAGCTTTGACGTTAGCGGGGGGGCCGTCTCAGATACGCAGTATTTT.

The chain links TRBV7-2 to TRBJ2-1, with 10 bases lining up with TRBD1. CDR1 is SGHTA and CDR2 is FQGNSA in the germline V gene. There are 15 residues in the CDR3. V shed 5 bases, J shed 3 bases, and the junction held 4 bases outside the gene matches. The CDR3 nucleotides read TGTGCCAGCAGCGTGACAGGGGGCCTCTACAATGAGCAGTTCTTC. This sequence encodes CASSVTGGLYNEQFF.

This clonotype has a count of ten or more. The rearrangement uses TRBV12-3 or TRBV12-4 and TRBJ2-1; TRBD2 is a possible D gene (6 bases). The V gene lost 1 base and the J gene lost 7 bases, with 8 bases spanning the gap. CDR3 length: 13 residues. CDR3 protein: CASSLVGGNEQFF. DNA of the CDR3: TGTGCCAGCAGTTTAGTCGGAGGGAATGAGCAGTTCTTC.

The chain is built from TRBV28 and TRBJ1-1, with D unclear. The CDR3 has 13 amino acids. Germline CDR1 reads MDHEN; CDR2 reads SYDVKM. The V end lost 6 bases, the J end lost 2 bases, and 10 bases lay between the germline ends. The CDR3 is CASSVSLNTEAFF. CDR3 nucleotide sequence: TGTGCCAGCAGCGTGAGCCTTAACACTGAAGCTTTCTTT.

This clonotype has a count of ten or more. The CDR3 loop is CASSFIGELFF. The CDR3 DNA reads as TGTGCCAGCAGCTTTATCGGGGAGCTGTTTTTT. This chain joins TRBV7-9 and TRBJ2-2, with no clear D. V lost 3 bases and J 7 bases, leaving 3 bases between the germline ends. From germline, CDR1 is SEHNR and CDR2 FQNEAQ (reference sequence). The CDR3 extends over 11 amino acids.